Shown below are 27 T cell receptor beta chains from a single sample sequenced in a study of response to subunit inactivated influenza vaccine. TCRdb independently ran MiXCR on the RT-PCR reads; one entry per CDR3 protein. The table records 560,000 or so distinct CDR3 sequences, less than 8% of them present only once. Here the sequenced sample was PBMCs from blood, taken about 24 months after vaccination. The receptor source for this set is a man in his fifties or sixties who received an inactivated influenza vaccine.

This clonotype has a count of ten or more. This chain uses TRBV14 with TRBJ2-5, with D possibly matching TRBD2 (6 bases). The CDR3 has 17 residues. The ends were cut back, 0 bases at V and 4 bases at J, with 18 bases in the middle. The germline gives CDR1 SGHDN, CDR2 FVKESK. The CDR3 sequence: CASSQDLTRGEGETQYF. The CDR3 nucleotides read TGTGCCAGCAGCCAAGATCTTACGCGGGGTGAGGGAGAGACCCAGTACTTC.

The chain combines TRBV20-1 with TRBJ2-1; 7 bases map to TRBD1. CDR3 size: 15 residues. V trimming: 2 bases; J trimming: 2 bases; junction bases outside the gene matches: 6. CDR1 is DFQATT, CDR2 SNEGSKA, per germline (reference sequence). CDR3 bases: TGCAGTGCTAGACAGCTCCAGGGGGCCTACAATGAGCAGTTCTTC. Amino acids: CSARQLQGAYNEQFF.

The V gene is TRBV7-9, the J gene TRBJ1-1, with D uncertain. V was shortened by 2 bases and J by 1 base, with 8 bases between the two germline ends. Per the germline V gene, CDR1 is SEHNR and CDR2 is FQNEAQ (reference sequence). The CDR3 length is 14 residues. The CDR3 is CASSLWSENTEAFF. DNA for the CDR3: TGTGCCAGCAGCTTATGGTCTGAGAACACTGAAGCTTTCTTT.

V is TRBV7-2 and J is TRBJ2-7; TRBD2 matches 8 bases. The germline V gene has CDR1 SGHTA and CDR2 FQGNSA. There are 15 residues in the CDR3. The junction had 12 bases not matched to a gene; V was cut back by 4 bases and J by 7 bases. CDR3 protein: CASSWSGSSTGEQYF. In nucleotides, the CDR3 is TGTGCCAGCAGCTGGAGCGGGAGCAGCACGGGGGAGCAGTACTTC.

CDR3 amino acids: CASSLSESGGVTGELFF. The CDR3 bases are TGTGCCAGCAGTTTGTCCGAGAGCGGGGGGGTCACCGGGGAGCTGTTTTTT. V is TRBV27 and J is TRBJ2-2; TRBD2 matches 10 bases. Germline CDR1 MNHEY, CDR2 SMNVEV (reference sequence). V trimming: 3 bases; J trimming: 4 bases; junction bases outside the gene matches: 8. The CDR3 covers 17 residues.

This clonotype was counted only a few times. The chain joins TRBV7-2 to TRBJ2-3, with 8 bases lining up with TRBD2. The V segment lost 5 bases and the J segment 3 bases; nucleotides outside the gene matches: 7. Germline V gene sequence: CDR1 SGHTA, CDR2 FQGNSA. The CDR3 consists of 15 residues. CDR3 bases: TGTGCCAGCAGCCTTAGCGGGACTTTTACAGATACGCAGTATTTT. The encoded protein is CASSLSGTFTDTQYF.

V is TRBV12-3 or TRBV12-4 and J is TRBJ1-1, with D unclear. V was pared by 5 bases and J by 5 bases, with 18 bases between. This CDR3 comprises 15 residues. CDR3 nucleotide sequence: TGTGCCAGCAGTGCGCGGAGCGGAAGTTCGACTGAAGCTTTCTTT. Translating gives CASSARSGSSTEAFF.

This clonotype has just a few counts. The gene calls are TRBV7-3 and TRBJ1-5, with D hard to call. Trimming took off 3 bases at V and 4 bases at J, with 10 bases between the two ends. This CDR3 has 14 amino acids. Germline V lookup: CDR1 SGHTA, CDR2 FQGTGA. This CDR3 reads CASSFMGDNQPQHF. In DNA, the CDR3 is TGTGCCAGCAGCTTCATGGGAGATAATCAGCCCCAGCATTTT.

CDR3 loop: CASRVPGARTEAFF. CDR3 DNA: TGTGCCAGTAGAGTCCCAGGGGCAAGAACTGAAGCTTTCTTT. The V gene is TRBV19, the J gene TRBJ1-1; the D gene is possibly TRBD1 (6 bases). Germline V lookup: CDR1 LNHDA, CDR2 SQIVND (reference sequence). Trimming left V 6 bases short and J 5 bases short, with 16 bases between. This CDR3 comprises 14 residues.

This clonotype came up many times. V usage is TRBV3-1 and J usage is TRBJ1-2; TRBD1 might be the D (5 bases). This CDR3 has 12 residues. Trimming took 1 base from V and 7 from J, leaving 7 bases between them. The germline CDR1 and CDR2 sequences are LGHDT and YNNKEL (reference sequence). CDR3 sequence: CASSQGGAGYTF. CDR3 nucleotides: TGTGCCAGCAGCCAAGGAGGGGCTGGCTACACCTTC.

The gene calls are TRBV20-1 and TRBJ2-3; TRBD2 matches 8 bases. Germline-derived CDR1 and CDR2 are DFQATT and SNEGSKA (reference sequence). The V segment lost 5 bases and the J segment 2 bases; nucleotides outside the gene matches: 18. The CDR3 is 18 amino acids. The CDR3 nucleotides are TGCAGTGCTTACCTTAGGTTAGCAGCGGGGGTTTACACAGATACGCAGTATTTT. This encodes CSAYLRLAAGVYTDTQYF.

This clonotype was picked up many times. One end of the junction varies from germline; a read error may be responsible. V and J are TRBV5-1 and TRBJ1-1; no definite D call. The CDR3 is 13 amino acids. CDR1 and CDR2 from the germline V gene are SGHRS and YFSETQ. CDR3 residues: CASSHGSNSEAFF. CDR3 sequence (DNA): TGCGCCAGCAGCCATGGGTCGAACAGTGAAGCTTTCTTT.

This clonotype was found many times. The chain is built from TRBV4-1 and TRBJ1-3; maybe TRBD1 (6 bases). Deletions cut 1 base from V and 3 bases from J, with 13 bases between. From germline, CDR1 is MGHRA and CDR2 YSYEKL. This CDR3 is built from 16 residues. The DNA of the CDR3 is TGCGCCAGCAGCCAAGTTTGGGGGGCTAATGGAAACACCATATATTTT. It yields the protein CASSQVWGANGNTIYF.

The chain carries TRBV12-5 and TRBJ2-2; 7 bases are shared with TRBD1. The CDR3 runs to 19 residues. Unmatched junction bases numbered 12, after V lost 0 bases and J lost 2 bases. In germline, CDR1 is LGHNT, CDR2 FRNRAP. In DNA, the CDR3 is TGTGCTAGTGGTTTGGTACTCCGAGTCGGGACAGAAAACACCGGGGAGCTGTTTTTT. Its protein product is CASGLVLRVGTENTGELFF.

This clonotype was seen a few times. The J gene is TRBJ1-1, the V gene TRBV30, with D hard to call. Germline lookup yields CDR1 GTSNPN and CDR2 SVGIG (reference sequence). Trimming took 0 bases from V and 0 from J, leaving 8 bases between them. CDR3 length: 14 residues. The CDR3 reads CAWSVWLMNTEAFF. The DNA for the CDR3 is TGTGCCTGGAGTGTCTGGCTGATGAACACTGAAGCTTTCTTT. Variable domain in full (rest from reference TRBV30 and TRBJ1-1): SQTIHQWPATLVQPVGSPLSLECTVEGTSNPNLYWYRQAAGRGLQLLFYSVGIGQISSEVPQNLSASRPQDRQFILSSKKLLLSDSGFYLCAWSVWLMNTEAFFGQGTRLTVV.

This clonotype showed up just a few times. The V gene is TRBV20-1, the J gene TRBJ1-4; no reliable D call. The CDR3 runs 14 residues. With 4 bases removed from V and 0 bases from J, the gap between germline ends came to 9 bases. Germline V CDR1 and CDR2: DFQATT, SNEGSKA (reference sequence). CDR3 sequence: CSAKDGTTNEKLFF. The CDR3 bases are TGCAGTGCTAAGGACGGGACAACTAATGAAAAACTGTTTTTT.

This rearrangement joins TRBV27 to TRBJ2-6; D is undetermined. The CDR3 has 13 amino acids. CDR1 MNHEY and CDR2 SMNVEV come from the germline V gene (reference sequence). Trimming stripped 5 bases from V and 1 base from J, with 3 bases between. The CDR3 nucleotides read TGTGCCAGCAGTACTTCTGGGGCCAACGTCCTGACTTTC. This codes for CASSTSGANVLTF. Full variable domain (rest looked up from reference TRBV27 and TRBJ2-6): EAQVTQNPRYLITVTGKKLTVTCSQNMNHEYMSWYRQDPGLGLRQIYYSMNVEVTDKGDVPEGYKVSRKEKRNFPLILESPSPNQTSLYFCASSTSGANVLTFGAGSRLTVL.

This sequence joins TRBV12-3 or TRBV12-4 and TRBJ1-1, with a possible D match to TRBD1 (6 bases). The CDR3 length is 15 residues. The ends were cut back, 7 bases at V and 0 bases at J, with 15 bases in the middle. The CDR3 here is CASTRTAKMNTEAFF. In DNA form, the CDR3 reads TGTGCCAGCACCCGGACAGCTAAAATGAACACTGAAGCTTTCTTT.

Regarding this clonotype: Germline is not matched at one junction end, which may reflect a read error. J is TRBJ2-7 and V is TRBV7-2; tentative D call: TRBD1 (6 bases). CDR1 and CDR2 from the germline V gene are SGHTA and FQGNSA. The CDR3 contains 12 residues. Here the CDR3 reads CASSLVSQGLNF. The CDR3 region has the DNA TGTGCCAGCAGCTTAGTTTCACAGGGTCTAAACTTC.

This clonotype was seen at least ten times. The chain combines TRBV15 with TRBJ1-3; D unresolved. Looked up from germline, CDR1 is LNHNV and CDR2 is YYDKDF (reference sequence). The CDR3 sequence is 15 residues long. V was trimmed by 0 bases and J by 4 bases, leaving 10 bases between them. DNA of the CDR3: TGTGCCACCAGCAGAGATTTGGGGTTCGGAAACACCATATATTTT. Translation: CATSRDLGFGNTIYF.

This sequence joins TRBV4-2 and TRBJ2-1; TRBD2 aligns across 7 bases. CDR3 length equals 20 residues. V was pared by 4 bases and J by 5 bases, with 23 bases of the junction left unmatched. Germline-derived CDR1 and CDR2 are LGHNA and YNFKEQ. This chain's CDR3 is CASSPTNRDYLLEGNNEQFF. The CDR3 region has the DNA TGTGCCAGCAGCCCAACAAACCGGGACTATCTTCTTGAGGGAAACAATGAGCAGTTCTTC.

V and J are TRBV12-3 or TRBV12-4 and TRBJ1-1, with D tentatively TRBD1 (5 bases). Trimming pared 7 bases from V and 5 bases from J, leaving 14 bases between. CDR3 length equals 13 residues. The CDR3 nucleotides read TGTGCCAGCACTATACAGGCGAATACTGAAGCTTTCTTT. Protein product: CASTIQANTEAFF.

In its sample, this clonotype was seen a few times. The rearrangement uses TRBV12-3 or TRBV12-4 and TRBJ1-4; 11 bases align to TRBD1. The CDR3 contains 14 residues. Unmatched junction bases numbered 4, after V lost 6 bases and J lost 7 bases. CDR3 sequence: CASSRGQGAEKLFF. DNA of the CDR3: TGTGCCAGCAGCCGCGGACAGGGGGCTGAAAAACTGTTTTTT.

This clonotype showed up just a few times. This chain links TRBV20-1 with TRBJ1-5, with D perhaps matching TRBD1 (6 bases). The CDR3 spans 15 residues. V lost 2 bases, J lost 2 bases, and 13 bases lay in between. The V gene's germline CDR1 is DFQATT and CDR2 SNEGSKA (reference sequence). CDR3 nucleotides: TGCAGTGCTAGAAGGGGGAACAATCGCAATCAGCCCCAGCATTTT. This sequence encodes CSARRGNNRNQPQHF.

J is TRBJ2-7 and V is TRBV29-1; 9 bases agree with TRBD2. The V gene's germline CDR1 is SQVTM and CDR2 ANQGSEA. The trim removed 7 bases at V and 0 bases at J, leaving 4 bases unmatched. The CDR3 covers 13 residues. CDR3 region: CSASGANSYEQYF. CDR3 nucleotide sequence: TGCAGCGCTAGCGGGGCCAACTCCTACGAGCAGTACTTC.

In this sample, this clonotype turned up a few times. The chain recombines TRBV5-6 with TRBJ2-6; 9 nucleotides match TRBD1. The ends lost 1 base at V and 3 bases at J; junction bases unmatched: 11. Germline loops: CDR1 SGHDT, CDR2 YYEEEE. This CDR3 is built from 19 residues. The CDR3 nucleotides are TGTGCCAGCAGCTTGTGGACCGGGACAGGGCCCCGTGGGGCCAACGTCCTGACTTTC. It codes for CASSLWTGTGPRGANVLTF.

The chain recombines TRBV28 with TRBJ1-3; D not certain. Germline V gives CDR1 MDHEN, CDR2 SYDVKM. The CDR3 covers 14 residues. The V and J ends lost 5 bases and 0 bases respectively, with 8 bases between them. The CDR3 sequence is CASSPRNSGNTIYF. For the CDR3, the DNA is TGTGCCAGCAGTCCCAGGAACTCTGGAAACACCATATATTTT.